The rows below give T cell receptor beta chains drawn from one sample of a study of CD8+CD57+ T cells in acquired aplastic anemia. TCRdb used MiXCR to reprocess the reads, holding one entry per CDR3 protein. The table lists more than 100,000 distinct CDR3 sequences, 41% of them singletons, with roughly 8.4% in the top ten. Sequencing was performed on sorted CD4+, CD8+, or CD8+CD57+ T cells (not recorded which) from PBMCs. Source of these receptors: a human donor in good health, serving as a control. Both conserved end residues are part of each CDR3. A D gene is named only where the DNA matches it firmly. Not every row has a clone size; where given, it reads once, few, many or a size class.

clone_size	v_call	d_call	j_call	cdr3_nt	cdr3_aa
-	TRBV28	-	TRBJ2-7	TGTGCCAGCAGTGTAACCACAGCTTCCTACGAGCAGTACTTC	CASSVTTASYEQYF
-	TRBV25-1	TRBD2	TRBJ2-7	TGTGCCAGCAGTGGCGGGGGTGCACCTCCGTGCTCCTACGAGCAGTACTTC	CASSGGGAPPCSYEQYF
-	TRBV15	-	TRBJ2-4	TGTGCCACCAGCAGCCCAAGGGATTCCGAAAACATTCAGTACTTC	CATSSPRDSENIQYF
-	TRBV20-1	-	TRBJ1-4	TGCAGTGCTAGAGACGGGACTATAAGTAATGAAGTACTGTTTTTT	CSARDGTISNEVLFF
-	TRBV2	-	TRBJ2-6	TGTGCCAGCAGTGATACGGACATGACTTTC	CASSDTDMTF
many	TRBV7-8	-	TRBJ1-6	TGTGCCAGCAGCTTAGGGCCCGCTCGAAGCTCCTATAATTCACCCCTCCACTTT	CASSLGPARSSYNSPLHF
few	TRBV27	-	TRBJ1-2	TGTGCCAGCAGTCGGAGTTTTCTTAACTATGGCTACACCTTC	CASSRSFLNYGYTF
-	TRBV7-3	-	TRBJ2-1	TGTGCCAGCAGGGACGTAGACGGCCTCTCCTACAATGAGCAGTTCTTC	CASRDVDGLSYNEQFF
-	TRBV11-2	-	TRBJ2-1	TGTGCCAGCAGCTTAGAACCCCACAACCTGGGTCTCAATGAGCAGTTCTTC	CASSLEPHNLGLNEQFF
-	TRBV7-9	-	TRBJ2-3	TGTGCCAGCACCTTAAGGTTGACAGATACGCAGTATTTT	CASTLRLTDTQYF
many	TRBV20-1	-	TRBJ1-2	TGCAGTCCCCGAGGAGACTATGGCTACACCTTC	CSPRGDYGYTF
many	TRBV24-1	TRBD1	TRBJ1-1	TGTGCCACCAGTGATTCAAGGGGGCCGGGGACTGAAGCTTTCTTT	CATSDSRGPGTEAFF
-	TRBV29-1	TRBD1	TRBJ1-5	TGCAGCGTTAAGACAGGGACAGGCACTAATCAGCCCCAGCATTTT	CSVKTGTGTNQPQHF
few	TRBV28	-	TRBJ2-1	TGTGCCAGCAGTTTACCCACCACTTTACAGTTCTTC	CASSLPTTLQFF
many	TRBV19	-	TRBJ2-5	TGTGCCAGTAGTAGGAGACAACTCATACGCCAAGAGACCCAGTACTTC	CASSRRQLIRQETQYF
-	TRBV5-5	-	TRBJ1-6	TGTGCCAGCAGCCTTGGCCCAGCAGGGGATTCACCCCTCCACTTT	CASSLGPAGDSPLHF
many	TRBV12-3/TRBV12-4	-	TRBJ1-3	TGTGCCAGCAGTTTATATGGGGTTGATTCTGGAAACACCATATATTTT	CASSLYGVDSGNTIYF
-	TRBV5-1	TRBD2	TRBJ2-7	TGCGCCAGCAGCTTGACTAGCGGCTTCGATGGGCAGTACTTC	CASSLTSGFDGQYF
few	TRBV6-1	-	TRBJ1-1	TGTGCCAGCCTGACAGTATATGAAGCTTTCTTT	CASLTVYEAFF
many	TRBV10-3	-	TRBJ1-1	TGTGCCATCAGGCAAAGGGGGGTTTACACTGAAGCTTTCTTT	CAIRQRGVYTEAFF
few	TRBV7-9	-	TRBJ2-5	TGTGCCACCGGGTCAGAGACCCAGTACTTC	CATGSETQYF
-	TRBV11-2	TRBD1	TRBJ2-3	TGTGCCAGCAGCTCCCCGACGGACAGGGGCCTCACAGATACGCAGTATTTT	CASSSPTDRGLTDTQYF
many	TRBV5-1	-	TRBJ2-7	TGCGCCAGCAGCTTTGCAGGGGCATCCTACGAGCAGTACTTC	CASSFAGASYEQYF
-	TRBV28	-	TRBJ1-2	TGTGCCAGCAGTTTCGGTACGGGGAGGGACCATGGCTGCACCTTC	CASSFGTGRDHGCTF
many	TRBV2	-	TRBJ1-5	TGTGCCAGCAGGGGGGACCCTAGCAATCAGCCCCAGCATTTT	CASRGDPSNQPQHF
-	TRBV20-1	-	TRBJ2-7	TGCAGTGCTAGAGATATCAGCTTATACTACGAGCAGTACTTC	CSARDISLYYEQYF
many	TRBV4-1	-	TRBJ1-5	TGCGCCAGCAGCCTCGGACAAGATCAGCCCCAGCATTTT	CASSLGQDQPQHF
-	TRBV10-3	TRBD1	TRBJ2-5	TGTGCCATCAGTGGGGACAGTAGAGGGACCCAGTACTTC	CAISGDSRGTQYF
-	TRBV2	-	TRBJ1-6	TGTGCCAGCAGTTTGGGACAAAAGGATTCACCCCTCCACTTT	CASSLGQKDSPLHF
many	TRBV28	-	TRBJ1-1	TGTGCCAGCAGTGGTCAGGTGAACACTGAAGCTTTCTTT	CASSGQVNTEAFF
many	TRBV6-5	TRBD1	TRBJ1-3	TGTGCCAGCAGTTACCCGGAACAGGGGGCAGACACCATATATTTT	CASSYPEQGADTIYF
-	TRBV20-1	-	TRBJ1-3	TGCAGTGCTAAATCAGGGGACTACTCTGGAAACACCATATATTTT	CSAKSGDYSGNTIYF
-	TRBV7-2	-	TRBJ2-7	TGTGCCAGCAGCTTAGATCCAGGGTTCGACGAGCAGTACTTC	CASSLDPGFDEQYF
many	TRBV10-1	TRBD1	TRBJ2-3	TGCGCCAGCAGTTCTCCAGGGGGTACCAATACGCAGTATTTT	CASSSPGGTNTQYF
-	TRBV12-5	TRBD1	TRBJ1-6	TGTGCTAGTGGGGGGACAGTTTCACCCCTCCACTTT	CASGGTVSPLHF
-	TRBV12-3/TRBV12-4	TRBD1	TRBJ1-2	TGTGCCAGCAAGACGGACAGGGGGCAGGATGGCTACACCTTC	CASKTDRGQDGYTF
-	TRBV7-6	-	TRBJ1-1	TGTGCCAGCAGCTTAGGGACTCGGGCCACTGAAGCTTTCTTT	CASSLGTRATEAFF
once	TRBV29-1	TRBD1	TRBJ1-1	TGCAGCGTTGTCGCGATGGGACAGGGATCTGAAGCTTTCTTT	CSVVAMGQGSEAFF
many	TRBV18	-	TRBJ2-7	TGTGCCAGCTCACCACAGAACTCCTACGAGCAGTACTTC	CASSPQNSYEQYF
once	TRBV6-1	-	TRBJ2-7	TGTGCCAGCAGCCATGGATCGTACAACGAGCAGTACTTC	CASSHGSYNEQYF
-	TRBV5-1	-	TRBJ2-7	TGCGCCAGCGGGCCTGGACCAAACGAGCAGTACTTC	CASGPGPNEQYF
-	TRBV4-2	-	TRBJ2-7	TGTGCCAGCAGCCAAGGCTCCACCTACGAGCAGTACTTC	CASSQGSTYEQYF
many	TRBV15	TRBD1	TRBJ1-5	TGTGCCACCAACAGCTCAGGGGGCGAAAATCAGCCCCAGCATTTT	CATNSSGGENQPQHF
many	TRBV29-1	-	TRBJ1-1	TGCAGCGTCCGAAGGATCATGAACACTGAAGCTTTCTTT	CSVRRIMNTEAFF
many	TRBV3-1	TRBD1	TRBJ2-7	TGTGCCAGCAGCACAGGGGTCCTGGACGAGCAGTACTTC	CASSTGVLDEQYF
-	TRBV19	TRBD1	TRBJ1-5	TGTGCCAGTATGGGGGGACAGGGGGGTCCGCCCCAGCATTTT	CASMGGQGGPPQHF